These 23 T cell receptor beta chains were sequenced from one sample in a study of breast tumors, draining lymph nodes, adjacent tissues. Breast cancer patients provided tissue from their axillary draining lymph nodes. TCRdb fed the multiplex PCR reads into MiXCR, producing one record per CDR3 protein. Found here are about 150,000 distinct CDR3 sequences, 30% to 35% of them singletons; the top ten hold approximately 2.3%. Input material: axillary lymph node tissue. The source is a female donor with breast cancer. Some clones in this sample may be carry-over from other donors' samples.

The table lists this clonotype with a few counts. The chain has TRBV6-5 and TRBJ1-1, with 8 nucleotides matching TRBD1. The germline V gene has CDR1 MNHEY and CDR2 SVGAGI. The CDR3 loop spans 14 amino acids. Trimming removed 6 bases from V and 7 bases from J; junction bases left unmatched: 10. The CDR3 reads CASSSTTGAFEAFF. DNA for the CDR3: TGTGCCAGCAGCTCCACGACAGGGGCCTTTGAAGCTTTCTTT.

The V and J genes are TRBV20-1 and TRBJ2-7; D is perhaps TRBD1 (6 bases). This CDR3 is built from 12 residues. Trimming cost V 7 bases and J 3 bases, with 13 bases left between them. Germline V lookup: CDR1 DFQATT, CDR2 SNEGSKA (reference sequence). The CDR3 spells CSVDRSNYEQYV. Here the CDR3 DNA reads TGCAGTGTCGACAGGTCGAACTACGAGCAGTACGTC.

This clonotype appeared many times. V and J are TRBV20-1 and TRBJ2-4; 7 positions agree with TRBD1. The V gene's germline CDR1 is DFQATT and CDR2 SNEGSKA (reference sequence). The CDR3 contains 15 residues. The J segment lost 3 bases and the V segment lost 8 bases, leaving 13 bases of the junction unmatched. The CDR3 coding sequence is TGCAGTTTACTCGACAGGGAACTAGTCAAAAACATTCAGTACTTC. Translated: CSLLDRELVKNIQYF.

The V gene is TRBV5-1, the J gene TRBJ2-7; 9 nucleotides line up with TRBD2. This CDR3 has 15 residues. Germline V lookup: CDR1 SGHRS, CDR2 YFSETQ. J was trimmed by 4 bases and V by 2 bases; bases with no gene match: 7. CDR3 amino acids: CASSFRAGGLYEQYV. CDR3 bases: TGCGCCAGCAGCTTCCGTGCGGGGGGGTTATACGAGCAGTACGTC.

There are a few counts of this clonotype. A clone one base away is much larger, so this may be a read error. This chain uses TRBV6-2 or TRBV6-3 with TRBJ2-5; D remains ambiguous. The CDR3 consists of 14 residues. Germline-derived CDR1 and CDR2 are MNHEY and SVGEGT. V dropped 8 bases and J dropped 1 base, with 14 bases sitting between them. This chain's CDR3 is CASRHYRSQETQYF. The DNA of the CDR3 is TGTGCCAGCCGGCACTATCGTTCCCAAGAGACCCAGTACTTC.

At least ten counts were recorded for this clonotype. V gene TRBV7-9 combines with J gene TRBJ1-2, with 9 bases that match TRBD1. Germline CDR1 reads SEHNR; CDR2 reads FQNEAQ (reference sequence). The V and J ends lost 9 bases and 1 base, in that order; junction bases with no gene match: 6. This CDR3 region has 14 residues. CDR3 DNA: TGTGCCAGTGGTCGGGGACAGGGTAACTATGGCTACACCTTC. This encodes CASGRGQGNYGYTF.

The table lists this clonotype with many counts. The chain is built from TRBV18 and TRBJ1-2, with D tentatively TRBD1 (6 bases). CDR1 is KGHSH and CDR2 is LQKENI in the germline V gene. V was shortened by 6 bases and J by 4 bases, with 12 bases between the two germline ends. The CDR3 loop spans 13 amino acids. CDR3: CASSQGQTYGYTF. The CDR3 region has the DNA TGTGCCAGCTCTCAGGGGCAGACCTATGGCTACACCTTC.

Ten or more counts support this clonotype. V usage is TRBV14 and J usage is TRBJ2-3, with 9 bases fitting TRBD2. The ends lost 1 base at V and 3 bases at J; junction bases unmatched: 8. CDR1 and CDR2 from the germline V gene are SGHDN and FVKESK. The CDR3 length is 17 residues. CDR3 region: CASSQGWIAGVTDTQYF. Written as DNA, the CDR3 is TGTGCCAGCAGCCAAGGGTGGATAGCGGGGGTTACAGATACGCAGTATTTT.

This clonotype was observed once. V is TRBV3-1 and J is TRBJ2-3; 9 nucleotides match TRBD1. Per germline, CDR1 LGHDT and CDR2 YNNKEL (reference sequence). The CDR3 runs to 14 residues. V dropped 2 bases and J dropped 5; count of bases not matched to a gene: 2. The CDR3 is CASSQRQGEDTQYF. CDR3 DNA sequence: TGTGCCAGCAGCCAACGACAGGGGGAAGATACGCAGTATTTT.

This clonotype was seen at least ten times. This chain links TRBV20-1 with TRBJ1-2; a weak D match, TRBD1 (5 bases). The CDR3 loop spans 13 amino acids. The V gene lost 3 bases and the J gene lost 8 bases, with 16 bases spanning the gap. Germline CDR1 DFQATT, CDR2 SNEGSKA (reference sequence). CDR3 in amino acids: CSASSPGDGGYTF. The CDR3 DNA is TGCAGTGCTAGTTCGCCTGGGGACGGAGGCTACACCTTC.

This clonotype was detected ten times or more. The J gene is TRBJ1-5, the V gene TRBV5-5; D is perhaps TRBD1 (5 bases). The V end lost 0 bases, the J end lost 5 bases, and 18 bases lay between the germline ends. The CDR3 extends over 17 amino acids. Germline V CDR1 and CDR2: SGHKS, YYEKEE (reference sequence). CDR3 amino acids: CASSLERAGGFHQPQHF. In DNA, the CDR3 is TGTGCCAGCAGCTTGGAGCGGGCGGGGGGGTTTCATCAGCCCCAGCATTTT.

There are many counts of this clonotype. The J gene is TRBJ2-2, the V gene TRBV9; possibly TRBD2 for D (6 bases). The V end was cut by 0 bases, the J end by 1 base, with 10 bases between. The CDR3 has 16 amino acids. Germline V gene lookup returns CDR1 SGDLS and CDR2 YYNGEE. The CDR3 DNA reads as TGTGCCAGCAGCGTAGTCGCGGGGAGGAACACCGGGGAGCTGTTTTTT. Protein product: CASSVVAGRNTGELFF.

In regard to this clonotype: This may arise from a read error, as a much more abundant clone is one base away. This chain joins TRBV6-1 and TRBJ1-2; D unresolved. V was clipped by 4 bases and J by 4 bases, with 13 bases between them. CDR3 size: 14 residues. The germline V gene encodes CDR1 MNHNS and CDR2 SASEGT. This CDR3 is CASSAPGMGYGYTF. The CDR3 DNA is TGTGCCAGCAGTGCCCCCGGGATGGGCTATGGCTACACCTTC.

V is TRBV9 and J is TRBJ1-4; 9 bases line up with TRBD1. The germline CDR1 and CDR2 sequences are SGDLS and YYNGEE. CDR3 length: 19 amino acids. J was trimmed by 6 bases and V by 4 bases; bases with no gene match: 19. In DNA, the CDR3 is TGTGCCAGCAGCCACCCCAGTAGACAGGGGGGAGGTAATTATGAAAAACTGTTTTTT. Amino acids: CASSHPSRQGGGNYEKLFF.

This clonotype was seen repeatedly, ten times or more. This chain uses TRBV6-5 with TRBJ1-3; D is unclear. V was shortened by 6 bases and J by 0 bases, with 9 bases between the two germline ends. This CDR3 is 14 amino acids long. Germline CDR1 and CDR2: MNHEY and SVGAGI. The CDR3 is CASSPHRSGNTIYF. CDR3 nucleotide sequence: TGTGCCAGCAGCCCACACCGCTCTGGAAACACCATATATTTT.

V gene TRBV20-1 combines with J gene TRBJ1-2, with D possibly being TRBD1 (5 bases). The germline V and J ends were trimmed by 0 bases and 6 bases, with 5 bases remaining between them. This CDR3 is built from 11 residues. The germline V gene has CDR1 DFQATT and CDR2 SNEGSKA (reference sequence). The CDR3: CSAREGDGYTF. The CDR3 DNA reads TGCAGTGCTAGAGAGGGGGATGGCTACACCTTC.

This clonotype was counted many times. The chain uses TRBV20-1 and TRBJ2-3; D not certain. The V end lost 6 bases, the J end lost 0 bases, and 4 bases lay between the germline ends. Germline V gene sequence: CDR1 DFQATT, CDR2 SNEGSKA (reference sequence). This CDR3 contains 11 residues. As DNA, the CDR3 is TGCAGTGCGCCTAGCACAGATACGCAGTATTTT. Protein product: CSAPSTDTQYF.

The sample holds many counts of this clonotype. This sequence joins TRBV3-1 and TRBJ1-5; D is undetermined. V was trimmed by 1 base and J by 0 bases, leaving 7 bases between them. CDR1 is LGHDT and CDR2 is YNNKEL in the germline V gene (reference sequence). This CDR3 spans 15 amino acids. The CDR3 region has the DNA TGTGCCAGCAGCCAAGGGTGGCCTAGCAATCAGCCCCAGCATTTT. Translating it yields CASSQGWPSNQPQHF.

This clonotype was counted many times. V is TRBV20-1 and J is TRBJ2-7; 7 bases map to TRBD2. The CDR3 is 17 residues long. Trimming at V came to 2 bases and at J to 6 bases, leaving 19 bases not matched to a gene. The germline V gene encodes CDR1 DFQATT and CDR2 SNEGSKA (reference sequence). The CDR3 DNA sequence: TGCAGTGCTAGAACTCTGGCTCCAGCGGGGAGCGTCCGCGAGCAGTACTTC. Translated: CSARTLAPAGSVREQYF.

This sequence joins TRBV27 and TRBJ1-5, with D maybe TRBD1 (6 bases). The ends were cut back, 5 bases at V and 14 bases at J, with 22 bases in the middle. Germline lookup yields CDR1 MNHEY and CDR2 SMNVEV (reference sequence). This CDR3 comprises 14 residues. In DNA, the CDR3 is TGTGCCAGCAGTAAGACGGGGGGGCTAAACTACGAGCATTTT. As protein: CASSKTGGLNYEHF.

V is TRBV20-1 and J is TRBJ1-2, with TRBD1 identical over 8 bases. CDR3 length: 13 amino acids. Per germline, CDR1 DFQATT and CDR2 SNEGSKA (reference sequence). V dropped 1 base and J dropped 8; count of bases not matched to a gene: 6. The CDR3 loop is CSARGLTGVGYTF. CDR3 bases: TGCAGTGCTAGAGGTCTGACAGGGGTCGGCTACACCTTC.

In its sample, this clonotype was seen a few times. This chain connects TRBV6-5 to TRBJ1-2, with a possible D match to TRBD1 (5 bases). Germline lookup yields CDR1 MNHEY and CDR2 SVGAGI. V lost 6 bases and J lost 0, with 20 bases in between. This CDR3 is 17 amino acids long. In nucleotides, the CDR3 is TGTGCCAGCAGGCCAACGAAGACAGATTTATCTAACTATGGCTACACCTTC. This gives the protein CASRPTKTDLSNYGYTF.

The table lists this clonotype with many counts. The CDR3 protein is CASSQLGVQETQYF. The CDR3 DNA reads TGTGCCAGCAGCCAGCTTGGGGTCCAAGAGACCCAGTACTTC. The V gene is TRBV4-2, the J gene TRBJ2-5; D not certain. Trimming pared 3 bases from V and 1 base from J, leaving 9 bases between. The CDR3 runs 14 residues. Germline-derived CDR1 and CDR2 are LGHNA and YNFKEQ.